This entry features one TCR beta chain sequence. Its antigen remains unknown. Time point described: sample taken at primary tumor resection. The data originate from a study of spatial heterogeneity in lung cancer. About the study: Alpha-chain sequences were consistently detected less often than beta-chain sequences. Study-level results: In tumors, expanded intratumoral alpha and beta TCR counts tracked mutation counts. Numbers of ubiquitous and regional expanded TCRs tracked ubiquitous and regional nonsynonymous mutation counts, respectively.

From the 5' RACE reads, TCRdb called clonotypes with MiXCR, one entry per CDR3 protein. Seen here are about 100,000 distinct CDR3 sequences, under 4.5% observed once, and the top ten hold around 21%. The sequencing here drew on lung tumor tissue, taken at surgery. The TCR originated in a male donor with early-stage non-small cell lung cancer.

The CDR3 bases are TGTGCCAGCAGTAGGGACAGCAGGCCCTATGGCTACACCTTC. Amino acid sequence: CASSRDSRPYGYTF. V is TRBV27 and J is TRBJ1-2; 7 bases fit TRBD1. V gave up 5 bases and J gave up 4 bases; unmatched junction bases: 7. Germline V gene lookup returns CDR1 MNHEY and CDR2 SMNVEV (reference sequence). The CDR3 is 14 residues long.